This TCR beta chain was obtained from a study of blood T cell repertoires in COVID-19. Whole-study context: Sites in the United States, Italy and Spain provided acute and convalescent COVID-19 samples. Sources were T cells, B-cell-depleted T cells, or PBMCs; the material itself was cDNA or gDNA.

Per the original data handling: Estimation of nucleated cell counts was performed using reference gene primer amplification. Assay used: immunoSEQ multiplex PCR; TCRdb lists only in-frame clones, some missing. V and J calls and clone size are those listed in that table; D and trimming were worked out from the DNA. The sample holds some 15,000 clones, 80% to 95% seen once. V lost 3 bases to trimming and J lost 2 bases, with 11 bases between them. This CDR3 region has 15 residues. CDR1 is KGHDR, CDR2 SFDVKD, per germline. The material sequenced was peripheral blood. The chain recombines TRBV24-1 with TRBJ2-3; possible D gene TRBD2, 6 bases. The receptor's source is a human donor in a cohort sampled during active COVID-19. The CDR3 is CATSDLGDSTDTQYF. The DNA for the CDR3 is TGTGCCACCAGTGATCTGGGGGACTCCACAGATACGCAGTATTTT.